A selection of T cell receptor beta chains follows, all from one sample in a study of blood T cells in healthy people across ages. TCRdb ran MiXCR on the 5' RACE reads and lists one entry per CDR3 protein. The repertoire consists of roughly 720,000 distinct CDR3 sequences, with less than 70% occurring once and the leading ten covering 41%. Sequenced material: blood. These receptors originate from a man older than 75 in good health. The CDR3 runs from the conserved cysteine through the conserved F or W. Fields, in order: V gene, J gene, CDR3 protein.

V gene: TRBV14; J gene: TRBJ2-2; CDR3 protein: CASSQDQTGIGAGELFF
V gene: TRBV6-6; J gene: TRBJ1-1; CDR3 protein: CASRDRGDTEAFF
V gene: TRBV7-8; J gene: TRBJ2-1; CDR3 protein: CASSSGRRGLSEQFF
V gene: TRBV6-1; J gene: TRBJ2-6; CDR3 protein: CASSEALGGIGANVLTF
V gene: TRBV20-1; J gene: TRBJ1-1; CDR3 protein: CSARVSPPRGTEAFF
V gene: TRBV20-1; J gene: NA; CDR3 protein: CSARLPLRLGLYEQYF
V gene: TRBV7-9; J gene: TRBJ2-5; CDR3 protein: CASSITGAYQETQYF
V gene: TRBV5-1; J gene: TRBJ2-6; CDR3 protein: CASSSAGQSSGANVLTF
V gene: TRBV10-2; J gene: NA; CDR3 protein: CASRAWWGQETQYF
V gene: TRBV5-5; J gene: TRBJ2-3; CDR3 protein: CASSSMADTQYF
V gene: TRBV10-2; J gene: TRBJ2-1; CDR3 protein: CASAEWWGESYNEQFF
V gene: TRBV6-5; J gene: TRBJ1-2; CDR3 protein: CASSHWGQGESSGYTF
V gene: TRBV20-1; J gene: TRBJ1-2; CDR3 protein: CSARATGGGGYTF
V gene: TRBV7-2; J gene: TRBJ2-7; CDR3 protein: CASSSFTSGRDYEQYF
V gene: TRBV6-1; J gene: TRBJ1-5; CDR3 protein: CASSEMGQQPQHF
V gene: TRBV5-1; J gene: NA; CDR3 protein: CASSLEWASGRAKQETQFF
V gene: TRBV20-1; J gene: TRBJ1-1; CDR3 protein: CSADGGNTEAFF
V gene: TRBV27; J gene: TRBJ2-3; CDR3 protein: CASRVLGGTGDRYAYF
V gene: TRBV29-1; J gene: TRBJ1-1; CDR3 protein: CSVRGQGRSHRNTEAFF
V gene: TRBV6-6; J gene: TRBJ2-3; CDR3 protein: CASSYDTNGRYAYF
V gene: TRBV12-3/TRBV12-4; J gene: TRBJ2-1; CDR3 protein: CTSSDYPMGGGYNEQFF
V gene: TRBV2; J gene: TRBJ2-7; CDR3 protein: CASTEDTRGYEQYF
V gene: TRBV6-5; J gene: NA; CDR3 protein: CASSFETGGHEQYF
V gene: TRBV6-5; J gene: TRBJ2-1; CDR3 protein: CASSSTSTGATYNEQFF
V gene: TRBV24-1; J gene: TRBJ2-1; CDR3 protein: CATSDPSGRAVYEQFF
V gene: TRBV20-1; J gene: TRBJ2-7; CDR3 protein: CSAYPRDGARYEQYF
V gene: TRBV14; J gene: TRBJ2-3; CDR3 protein: CASSPGGSRYAYF
V gene: TRBV18; J gene: TRBJ2-7; CDR3 protein: CASSGQGKNGEQYF
V gene: TRBV6-1; J gene: TRBJ2-3; CDR3 protein: CASSERRGLSKGHRYAYF
V gene: TRBV13; J gene: TRBJ1-2; CDR3 protein: CASSPDRVPGYTF
V gene: TRBV6-6; J gene: TRBJ1-6; CDR3 protein: CASRARRVTSPLHF
V gene: TRBV7-2; J gene: TRBJ2-5; CDR3 protein: CASSYGTFQETRYF
V gene: TRBV10-3; J gene: TRBJ2-7; CDR3 protein: CAISESSKSYEQYF
V gene: TRBV29-1; J gene: TRBJ2-1; CDR3 protein: CSVEWGSGTAYNEQFF